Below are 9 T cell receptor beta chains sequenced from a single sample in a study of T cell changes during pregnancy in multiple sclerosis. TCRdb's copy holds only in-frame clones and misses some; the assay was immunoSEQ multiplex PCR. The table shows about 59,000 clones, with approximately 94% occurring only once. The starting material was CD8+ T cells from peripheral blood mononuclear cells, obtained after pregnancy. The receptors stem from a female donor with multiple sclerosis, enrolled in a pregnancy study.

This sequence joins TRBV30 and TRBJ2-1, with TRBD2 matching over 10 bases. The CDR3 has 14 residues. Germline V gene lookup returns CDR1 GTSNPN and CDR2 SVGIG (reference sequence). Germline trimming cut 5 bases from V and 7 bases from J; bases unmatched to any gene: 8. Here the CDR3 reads CAWALAGDINEQFF. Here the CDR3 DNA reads TGTGCCTGGGCCCTAGCGGGAGATATTAATGAGCAGTTCTTC.

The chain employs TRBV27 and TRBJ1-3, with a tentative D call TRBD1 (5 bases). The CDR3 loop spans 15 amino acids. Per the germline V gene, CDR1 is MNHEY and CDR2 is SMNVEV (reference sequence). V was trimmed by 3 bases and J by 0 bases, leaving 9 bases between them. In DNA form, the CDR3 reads TGTGCCAGCAGTTTCGCACAGGACTCTGGAAACACCATATATTTT. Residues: CASSFAQDSGNTIYF.

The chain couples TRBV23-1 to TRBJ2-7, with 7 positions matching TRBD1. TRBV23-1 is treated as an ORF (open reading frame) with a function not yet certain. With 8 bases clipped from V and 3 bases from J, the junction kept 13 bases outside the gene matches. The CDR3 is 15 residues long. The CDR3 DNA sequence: TGCGCCAGCGGAACCCAGGGGGTGGGATGCTACGAGCAGTACTTC. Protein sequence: CASGTQGVGCYEQYF.

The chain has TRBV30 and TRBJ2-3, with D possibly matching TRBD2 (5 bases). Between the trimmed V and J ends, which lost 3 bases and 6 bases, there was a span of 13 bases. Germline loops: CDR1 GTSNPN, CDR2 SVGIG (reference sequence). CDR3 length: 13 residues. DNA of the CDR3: TGTGCCTGGAGCTTCGAGGGCCGCGATACGCAGTATTTT. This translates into CAWSFEGRDTQYF.

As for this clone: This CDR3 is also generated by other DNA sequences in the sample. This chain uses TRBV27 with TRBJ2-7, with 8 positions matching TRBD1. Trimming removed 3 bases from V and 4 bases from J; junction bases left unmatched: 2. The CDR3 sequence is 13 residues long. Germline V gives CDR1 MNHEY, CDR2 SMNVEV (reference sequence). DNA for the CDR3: TGTGCCAGCAGTTTGACAGGGGTGTACGAGCAGTACTTC. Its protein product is CASSLTGVYEQYF.

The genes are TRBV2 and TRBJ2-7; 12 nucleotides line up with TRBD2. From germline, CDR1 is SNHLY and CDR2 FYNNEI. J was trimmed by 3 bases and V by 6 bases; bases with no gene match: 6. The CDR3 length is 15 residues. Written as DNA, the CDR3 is TGTGCCAGCAGACAACTAGCGGGAGGTGGCTACGAGCAGTACTTC. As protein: CASRQLAGGGYEQYF.

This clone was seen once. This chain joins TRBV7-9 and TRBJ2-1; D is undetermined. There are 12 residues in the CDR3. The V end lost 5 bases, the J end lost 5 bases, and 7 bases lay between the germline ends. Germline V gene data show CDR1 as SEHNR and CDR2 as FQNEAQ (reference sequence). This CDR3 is CASSGQNNEQFF. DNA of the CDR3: TGTGCCAGCAGCGGGCAGAACAATGAGCAGTTCTTC.

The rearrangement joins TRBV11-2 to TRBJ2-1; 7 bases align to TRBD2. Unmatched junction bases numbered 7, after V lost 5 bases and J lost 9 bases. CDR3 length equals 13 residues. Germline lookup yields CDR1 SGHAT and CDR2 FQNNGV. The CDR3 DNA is TGTGCCAGCAGCCCCCGTACGGGGGGTGAGCAGTTCTTC. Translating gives CASSPRTGGEQFF. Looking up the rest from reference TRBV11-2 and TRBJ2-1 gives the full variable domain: EAGVAQSPRYKIIEKRQSVAFWCNPISGHATLYWYQQILGQGPKLLIQFQNNGVVDDSQLPKDRFSAERLKGVDSTLKIQPAKLEDSAVYLCASSPRTGGEQFFGPGTRLTVL.

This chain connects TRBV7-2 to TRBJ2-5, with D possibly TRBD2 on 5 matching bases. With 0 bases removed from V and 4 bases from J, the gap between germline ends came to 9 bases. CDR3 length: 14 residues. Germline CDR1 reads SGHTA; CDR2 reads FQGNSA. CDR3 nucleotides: TGTGCCAGCAGCTTAGCGGGAGTTGGAGAGACCCAGTACTTC. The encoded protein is CASSLAGVGETQYF.